These T cell receptor beta chains were read from a single sample in a study of OX40 agonist ivuxolimab in advanced cancers. This table comes from immunoSEQ multiplex PCR, and its TCRdb copy is limited to in-frame clones, with some not included. The repertoire consists of about 59,000 clones, with 65% to 90% occurring once and the leading ten covering 0.7%. The sample in question was CD4+ or CD8+ T cells sorted from blood, obtained in a trial of the OX40 agonist ivuxolimab. The source is an adult with an advanced solid tumor such as melanoma, head and neck, liver or kidney cancer. The CDR3 runs from the conserved cysteine through the conserved F or W. Fields, in order: D gene, J gene, V gene, clone size, CDR3 DNA, CDR3 protein. A D gene is named only where the DNA matches it firmly. Some rows mark clone size as missing; the rest say once, few, many or name a class of expanded clone.

d_call: NA; j_call: TRBJ2-7; v_call: TRBV5-1; clone_size: medium-sized; cdr3_nt: TGCGCCAGCAGCTCCCTGGGGGGAAACGAGCAGTACTTC; cdr3_aa: CASSSLGGNEQYF
d_call: TRBD1; j_call: TRBJ2-5; v_call: TRBV5-1; clone_size: NA; cdr3_nt: TGCGCCAGCTACGACAGGGAGGAGACCCAGTACTTC; cdr3_aa: CASYDREETQYF
d_call: NA; j_call: TRBJ1-4; v_call: TRBV4-2; clone_size: NA; cdr3_nt: TGTGCCAGCAGCCAAGAACTAGGACGGTCGAATGAAAAACTGTTTTTT; cdr3_aa: CASSQELGRSNEKLFF
d_call: NA; j_call: TRBJ1-1; v_call: TRBV5-1; clone_size: NA; cdr3_nt: TGCGCCAGCAGCGCCCTTGAAGGGGCCAGCACTGAAGCTTTCTTT; cdr3_aa: CASSALEGASTEAFF
d_call: NA; j_call: TRBJ2-5; v_call: TRBV7-9; clone_size: NA; cdr3_nt: TGTGCCAGCAGCTTATTCGCGGGACAAGAGACCCAGTACTTC; cdr3_aa: CASSLFAGQETQYF
d_call: NA; j_call: TRBJ2-5; v_call: TRBV20-1; clone_size: NA; cdr3_nt: TGCAAGACCGCGGTCCAGACCCAGTACTTC; cdr3_aa: CKTAVQTQYF
d_call: TRBD1; j_call: TRBJ1-2; v_call: TRBV9; clone_size: NA; cdr3_nt: TGTGCCAGCAGCTCTACAGGGGATGGCTATGGCTACACCTTC; cdr3_aa: CASSSTGDGYGYTF
d_call: NA; j_call: TRBJ2-1; v_call: TRBV4-1; clone_size: NA; cdr3_nt: TGCGCCAGCAGCCGCCCCGGTGGACCGGCGTTCTTC; cdr3_aa: CASSRPGGPAFF
d_call: NA; j_call: TRBJ1-1; v_call: TRBV4-1; clone_size: NA; cdr3_nt: TGCGCCAGCAGCCAAGAGGCGGGGAGGCGGACTGAAGCTTTCTTT; cdr3_aa: CASSQEAGRRTEAFF
d_call: NA; j_call: TRBJ1-1; v_call: TRBV2; clone_size: NA; cdr3_nt: TGTGCCAGCAGAAGACAGGCTACATCATTGAACACTGAAGCTTTCTTT; cdr3_aa: CASRRQATSLNTEAFF
d_call: TRBD2; j_call: TRBJ2-7; v_call: TRBV6-6; clone_size: NA; cdr3_nt: TGTGCCAGCAGTGAGACTAGCGGGGCATACTACGAGCAGTACTTC; cdr3_aa: CASSETSGAYYEQYF
d_call: NA; j_call: TRBJ2-7; v_call: TRBV2; clone_size: NA; cdr3_nt: TGTGCCAGCCTCCAGGGTCGCTCCTACGAGCAGTACTTC; cdr3_aa: CASLQGRSYEQYF
d_call: TRBD1; j_call: TRBJ1-1; v_call: TRBV18; clone_size: NA; cdr3_nt: TGTGCCAGCTCACCACAGGGACAGGGGGGCACTGAAGCTTTCTTT; cdr3_aa: CASSPQGQGGTEAFF
d_call: NA; j_call: TRBJ1-1; v_call: TRBV28; clone_size: many; cdr3_nt: TGTGCCAGCAGGGGAAGGCCTGAAGCTTTCTTT; cdr3_aa: CASRGRPEAFF
d_call: NA; j_call: TRBJ1-4; v_call: TRBV10-3; clone_size: NA; cdr3_nt: TGTGCCATCAGTGAGGGGCCTGAAAAACTGTTTTTT; cdr3_aa: CAISEGPEKLFF
d_call: NA; j_call: TRBJ2-1; v_call: TRBV14; clone_size: NA; cdr3_nt: TGTGCCAGCAGCCAAGATCCAAGGTTTTCGGGCAATGAGCAGTTCTTC; cdr3_aa: CASSQDPRFSGNEQFF
d_call: NA; j_call: TRBJ2-5; v_call: TRBV5-1; clone_size: NA; cdr3_nt: TGCGCCAGCAGCTTGGAGCCCGAAGAGACCCAGTACTTC; cdr3_aa: CASSLEPEETQYF
d_call: NA; j_call: TRBJ1-1; v_call: TRBV6-5; clone_size: once; cdr3_nt: TGTGCCAGCCACCCTCTAAACAGGCACACTGAAGCTTTCTTT; cdr3_aa: CASHPLNRHTEAFF
d_call: TRBD1; j_call: TRBJ1-2; v_call: TRBV27; clone_size: once; cdr3_nt: TGTGCCAGCAGTTTATTGGGGCGACAGGGGGGCTACACCTTC; cdr3_aa: CASSLLGRQGGYTF
d_call: NA; j_call: TRBJ2-3; v_call: TRBV2; clone_size: few; cdr3_nt: TGTGCCAGCAGTGAATGGGCTAGCCGAGGAGACACGCAGTATTTT; cdr3_aa: CASSEWASRGDTQYF
d_call: TRBD1; j_call: TRBJ2-7; v_call: TRBV18; clone_size: once; cdr3_nt: TGTGCCAGCTCAGCCTCAGGGGGCCTAAGCTCCTACGAGCAGTACTTC; cdr3_aa: CASSASGGLSSYEQYF
d_call: TRBD1; j_call: TRBJ1-3; v_call: TRBV6-1; clone_size: NA; cdr3_nt: TGTGCCAGCAGTGACGACCCCAGGACAGGGAGGGCTGGAAACACCATATATTTT; cdr3_aa: CASSDDPRTGRAGNTIYF
d_call: NA; j_call: TRBJ1-5; v_call: TRBV18; clone_size: NA; cdr3_nt: TGTGCCAGCTCACCGGAGGGGGGCGAACAGCCCCAGCATTTT; cdr3_aa: CASSPEGGEQPQHF
d_call: NA; j_call: TRBJ2-2; v_call: TRBV6-6; clone_size: NA; cdr3_nt: TGTGCCAGCACCCATTCGCGGGGACTGGGGGAGCTGTTTTTT; cdr3_aa: CASTHSRGLGELFF
d_call: NA; j_call: TRBJ1-5; v_call: TRBV6-5; clone_size: NA; cdr3_nt: TGTGCCAGCAGTTACGGGGCCACGGGCAATCAGCCCCAGCATTTT; cdr3_aa: CASSYGATGNQPQHF
d_call: NA; j_call: TRBJ1-6; v_call: TRBV2; clone_size: NA; cdr3_nt: TGTGCAGGGAGGAACAGGGATAATTCACCCCTCCACTTT; cdr3_aa: CAGRNRDNSPLHF
d_call: TRBD1; j_call: TRBJ1-1; v_call: TRBV4-1; clone_size: NA; cdr3_nt: TGCGCCAGCAGCCAACCAACCACACAGGGGATCCCAGAAGCTTTCTTT; cdr3_aa: CASSQPTTQGIPEAFF
d_call: NA; j_call: TRBJ1-1; v_call: TRBV2; clone_size: NA; cdr3_nt: TGTGCCAGCAGTAACAGAATTCCGAACACTGAAGCTTTCTTT; cdr3_aa: CASSNRIPNTEAFF
d_call: NA; j_call: TRBJ1-2; v_call: TRBV19; clone_size: NA; cdr3_nt: TGTGCCAGTAGTCCCCCTGAGCGGGCTAACTATGGCTACACCTTC; cdr3_aa: CASSPPERANYGYTF
d_call: NA; j_call: TRBJ2-3; v_call: TRBV5-1; clone_size: NA; cdr3_nt: TGCGCCAGCAGCTTAGACCGACTGGGGATTATCGCAGATACGCAGTATTTT; cdr3_aa: CASSLDRLGIIADTQYF
d_call: TRBD2; j_call: TRBJ2-3; v_call: TRBV5-4; clone_size: few; cdr3_nt: TGTGCCAGCAGAAGGACTAGCGGGGGGGGCACAGATACGCAGTATTTT; cdr3_aa: CASRRTSGGGTDTQYF
d_call: TRBD2; j_call: TRBJ2-5; v_call: TRBV27; clone_size: NA; cdr3_nt: TGTGCCAGCCGGCTAGCGGGGGGCGGGACCCAGTACTTC; cdr3_aa: CASRLAGGGTQYF
d_call: TRBD2; j_call: TRBJ2-7; v_call: TRBV30; clone_size: few; cdr3_nt: TGTGCCTGGAGTCGCACTAGCGGGAGCTACGAGCAGTACTTC; cdr3_aa: CAWSRTSGSYEQYF
d_call: TRBD1; j_call: TRBJ2-7; v_call: TRBV5-4; clone_size: NA; cdr3_nt: TGTGCCAGCAGCGGGGAAGGGACAGGCATATCCTACGAGCAGTACTTC; cdr3_aa: CASSGEGTGISYEQYF
d_call: NA; j_call: TRBJ1-1; v_call: TRBV5-1; clone_size: once; cdr3_nt: TGCGCCAGCAGTGATACACAGAACACTGAAGCTTTCTTT; cdr3_aa: CASSDTQNTEAFF
d_call: NA; j_call: TRBJ1-2; v_call: TRBV11-2; clone_size: NA; cdr3_nt: TGTGCCAGCAGTTATAGCCGGGGCATCCATGGCTACACCTTC; cdr3_aa: CASSYSRGIHGYTF
d_call: NA; j_call: TRBJ2-7; v_call: TRBV4-2; clone_size: medium-sized; cdr3_nt: TGTGCCAGCAGCCAAGGGGACCGGGACGCCTCCTACGAGCAGTACTTC; cdr3_aa: CASSQGDRDASYEQYF
d_call: NA; j_call: TRBJ2-7; v_call: TRBV5-4; clone_size: NA; cdr3_nt: TGTGCCAGCAGCTTGGTTGCGGGACTCGGCGAGCAGTACTTC; cdr3_aa: CASSLVAGLGEQYF
d_call: NA; j_call: TRBJ2-5; v_call: TRBV5-1; clone_size: NA; cdr3_nt: TGCGCCAGCAGCTTGGAGGCGGGTCGAGAGACCCAGTACTTC; cdr3_aa: CASSLEAGRETQYF
d_call: NA; j_call: TRBJ1-5; v_call: TRBV6-1; clone_size: NA; cdr3_nt: TGTGCCAGCAGTGGCGGACGATGGTTGAATTTT; cdr3_aa: CASSGGRWLNF
d_call: NA; j_call: TRBJ2-1; v_call: TRBV18; clone_size: NA; cdr3_nt: TGTGCCAGCTCACCAAGGGCCCGTGAGCAGTTCTTC; cdr3_aa: CASSPRAREQFF
d_call: TRBD2; j_call: TRBJ2-3; v_call: TRBV18; clone_size: NA; cdr3_nt: TGTGCCAGCTCACCCCTCTCATCGCGGGGGAGCACAGATACGCAGTATTTT; cdr3_aa: CASSPLSSRGSTDTQYF
d_call: NA; j_call: TRBJ2-3; v_call: TRBV18; clone_size: NA; cdr3_nt: TGTGCCAGCTCACTATTTGGGCAGGATAGCACAGATACGCAGTATTTT; cdr3_aa: CASSLFGQDSTDTQYF
d_call: TRBD1; j_call: TRBJ2-7; v_call: TRBV7-2; clone_size: once; cdr3_nt: TGTGCCAGCAGCCGCCCGGACAGGGGGCCGGGGTACGAGCAGTACTTC; cdr3_aa: CASSRPDRGPGYEQYF
d_call: TRBD2; j_call: TRBJ2-3; v_call: TRBV7-8; clone_size: NA; cdr3_nt: TGTGCCAGCAGCTCCACTAGCGGGAGGGCCGGGGATACGCAGTATTTT; cdr3_aa: CASSSTSGRAGDTQYF
d_call: NA; j_call: TRBJ2-7; v_call: TRBV21-1; clone_size: NA; cdr3_nt: TGTGCCAGCAGCAAAGTACCCAGTCCCTACGAGCAGTACTTC; cdr3_aa: CASSKVPSPYEQYF
d_call: TRBD1; j_call: TRBJ1-2; v_call: TRBV4-1; clone_size: NA; cdr3_nt: TGCGCCAGCAGCCAAATGACAGGGGACTATGGCTACACCTTC; cdr3_aa: CASSQMTGDYGYTF
d_call: NA; j_call: TRBJ1-5; v_call: TRBV2; clone_size: once; cdr3_nt: TGTGCCAGCAGGGACAGCCTCAATCAGCCCCAGCATTTT; cdr3_aa: CASRDSLNQPQHF
d_call: TRBD1; j_call: TRBJ2-1; v_call: TRBV19; clone_size: once; cdr3_nt: TGTGCCAGTAGTTCCGGGACAGGGATATACAATGAGCAGTTCTTC; cdr3_aa: CASSSGTGIYNEQFF
d_call: NA; j_call: TRBJ2-3; v_call: TRBV7-3; clone_size: once; cdr3_nt: TGTGCCAGCAGCTTAAGAAGTCCCACAGATACGCAGTATTTT; cdr3_aa: CASSLRSPTDTQYF
d_call: NA; j_call: TRBJ1-6; v_call: TRBV27; clone_size: few; cdr3_nt: TGTGCCAGCAGTTCGTCCCCTTATTCACCCCTCCACTTT; cdr3_aa: CASSSSPYSPLHF
d_call: NA; j_call: TRBJ1-1; v_call: TRBV2; clone_size: NA; cdr3_nt: TGTGCCAGTCGGCAGCTCATGAACACTGAAGCTTTCTTT; cdr3_aa: CASRQLMNTEAFF
d_call: NA; j_call: TRBJ2-2; v_call: TRBV7-9; clone_size: NA; cdr3_nt: TGTGCCAGCAGCTTGGGTCGTTCCGGGGAGCTGTTTTTT; cdr3_aa: CASSLGRSGELFF
d_call: TRBD1; j_call: TRBJ2-5; v_call: TRBV27; clone_size: NA; cdr3_nt: TGTGCCAGCAGTTATGGGGACAGACAAGAGACCCAGTACTTC; cdr3_aa: CASSYGDRQETQYF
d_call: NA; j_call: TRBJ1-5; v_call: TRBV15; clone_size: NA; cdr3_nt: TGTGCCGCATCGCCAGTGCGGGTCAGGGGCAATCAGCCCCAGCATTTT; cdr3_aa: CAASPVRVRGNQPQHF
d_call: NA; j_call: TRBJ2-7; v_call: TRBV5-1; clone_size: NA; cdr3_nt: TGCGCCAGCAGCTTGGAACAGTTCTCTTACGAGCAGTACTTC; cdr3_aa: CASSLEQFSYEQYF
d_call: NA; j_call: TRBJ1-6; v_call: TRBV19; clone_size: NA; cdr3_nt: TGTGCCAGTAGTAAGTCCCAAATTCAACCCCTCCACTTT; cdr3_aa: CASSKSQIQPLHF
d_call: TRBD1; j_call: TRBJ1-6; v_call: TRBV5-6; clone_size: NA; cdr3_nt: TGTGCCAGCAGCTTAAGGCAGGACAGGGCAAGCTCACCCCTCCACTTT; cdr3_aa: CASSLRQDRASSPLHF
d_call: TRBD2; j_call: TRBJ2-7; v_call: TRBV29-1; clone_size: NA; cdr3_nt: TGCAGCGTTGCGCCTGGCGGGAGTTCATCCGAGCAGTACTTC; cdr3_aa: CSVAPGGSSSEQYF
d_call: NA; j_call: TRBJ1-2; v_call: TRBV7-9; clone_size: NA; cdr3_nt: TGTGCCACCAGCTTAATGGTTGTAGGGCAAGATGGCTACACCTTC; cdr3_aa: CATSLMVVGQDGYTF